Following are 23 T cell receptor beta chains from one sample sequenced in a study of cytomegalovirus exposure and HLA in healthy donors. Researchers ran the PCR with 60 Vbeta and 13 Jbeta primers. Produced via immunoSEQ multiplex PCR; TCRdb's table is partial and in-frame only. This sample has 70,000 to 95,000 clones, with less than 75% found just once. Sequencing input: PBMCs. These receptors were collected from a woman aged 25 to 39 in good health and CMV-seropositive.

The V gene is TRBV5-1, the J gene TRBJ2-1; perhaps TRBD2 as D (5 bases). The germline V and J ends were trimmed by 4 bases and 3 bases, with 14 bases remaining between them. Germline CDR1 reads SGHRS; CDR2 reads YFSETQ. This CDR3 comprises 15 residues. CDR3 region: CASSPTRPSYNEQFF. CDR3 bases: TGCGCCAGCAGCCCTACTAGGCCTAGCTACAATGAGCAGTTCTTC.

The V call is TRBV7-9, the J call TRBJ2-2; 11 bases map to TRBD1. The CDR3 spans 16 residues. CDR1 and CDR2 from the germline V gene are SEHNR and FQNEAQ (reference sequence). V lost 7 bases and J lost 5; bases outside the gene matches: 9. The DNA for the CDR3 is TGTGCCAGCACCAATCCCGGGACAGGGGGAACCGGGGAGCTGTTTTTT. Its protein product is CASTNPGTGGTGELFF.

The chain uses TRBV19 and TRBJ2-1; D perhaps matches TRBD1 (6 bases). CDR3 length equals 14 residues. V gave up 7 bases and J gave up 5 bases, with 15 bases separating them. The V gene's germline CDR1 is LNHDA and CDR2 SQIVND (reference sequence). The CDR3 nucleotides are TGTGCCAGTACCCTCTCGGACAGAAACAATGAGCAGTTCTTC. This codes for CASTLSDRNNEQFF.

The chain combines TRBV2 with TRBJ2-1; maybe TRBD2 (5 bases). Trimming shortened V by 7 bases and J by 7 bases, and 11 bases separated the two germline ends. This CDR3 region has 12 residues. The germline V gene encodes CDR1 SNHLY and CDR2 FYNNEI. In DNA, the CDR3 is TGTGCCAGCATAGGAGGCCGAAATGAGCAGTTCTTC. It codes for CASIGGRNEQFF.

V usage is TRBV5-5 and J usage is TRBJ1-1; 7 nucleotides align to TRBD1. V gave up 4 bases and J gave up 5 bases; unmatched junction bases: 8. Germline CDR1 is SGHKS and CDR2 is YYEKEE (reference sequence). The CDR3 runs to 14 residues. CDR3 coding DNA: TGTGCCAGCAGCCAATTCGACAGGGCTACTGAAGCTTTCTTT. Protein sequence: CASSQFDRATEAFF.

In the case of this clone: It may be a read error: a sequence one base away is much more abundant. The chain couples TRBV9 to TRBJ1-3, with 7 bases fitting TRBD1. The CDR3 loop spans 14 amino acids. The germline V gene has CDR1 SGDLS and CDR2 YYNGEE. Trimming cost V 4 bases and J 1 base; bases outside gene matches: 2. The CDR3 DNA is TGTGCCAGCAGCAAACAGGGGTCTGGAAACACCATATATTTT. Translated: CASSKQGSGNTIYF.

The table lists this clone with a count of one. This chain joins TRBV29-1 and TRBJ2-7; D perhaps matches TRBD2 (5 bases). The CDR3 covers 14 residues. Germline CDR1 reads SQVTM; CDR2 reads ANQGSEA. V was trimmed by 5 bases and J by 1 base, leaving 15 bases between them. CDR3 in DNA: TGCAGCGTTCTTGTCCGGACTCCTTCCTACGAGCAGTACTTC. Translated: CSVLVRTPSYEQYF.

The chain carries TRBV5-1 and TRBJ2-7, with D maybe TRBD1 (6 bases). Germline V gives CDR1 SGHRS, CDR2 YFSETQ. This CDR3 is 14 amino acids long. Between the trimmed V and J ends, which lost 0 bases and 3 bases, there was a span of 10 bases. CDR3 amino acids: CASSLAYRDYEQYF. CDR3 bases: TGCGCCAGCAGCTTGGCTTACAGGGACTACGAGCAGTACTTC.

This clone was counted a few times. The chain combines TRBV6-5 with TRBJ1-4; 10 bases line up with TRBD1. J lost 8 bases, V lost 1 base, and 4 bases had no gene match. The germline V gene encodes CDR1 MNHEY and CDR2 SVGAGI. The length of the CDR3 is 15 residues. The CDR3 sequence is CASSYFRDRGEKLFF. The CDR3 nucleotides are TGTGCCAGCAGTTACTTCCGGGACAGGGGCGAAAAACTGTTTTTT.

The V call is TRBV18, the J call TRBJ1-2; the D is unclear. From germline, CDR1 is KGHSH and CDR2 LQKENI. CDR3 length: 16 residues. V was shortened by 1 base and J by 0 bases, with 12 bases between the two germline ends. CDR3 DNA sequence: TGTGCCAGCTCACCACTCCCGACTGTAGCTAACTATGGCTACACCTTC. Residues: CASSPLPTVANYGYTF.

The V gene is TRBV30, the J gene TRBJ1-5; D is undetermined. Germline V gene lookup returns CDR1 GTSNPN and CDR2 SVGIG (reference sequence). V shed 1 base and J shed 1 base, with 11 bases lying between them. The CDR3 contains 15 residues. The CDR3 sequence: CAWSENSMSNQPQHF. The CDR3 region has the DNA TGTGCCTGGAGTGAAAACTCTATGAGCAATCAGCCCCAGCATTTT.

The genes are TRBV28 and TRBJ2-6, with 10 bases matching TRBD2. The CDR3 is 17 amino acids. V lost 3 bases and J lost 0; bases outside the gene matches: 2. Per the germline V gene, CDR1 is MDHEN and CDR2 is SYDVKM. The CDR3 sequence is CASSFASGGSGANVLTF. For the CDR3, the DNA is TGTGCCAGCAGTTTTGCTAGCGGGGGCTCTGGGGCCAACGTCCTGACTTTC.

The CDR3 DNA follows: TGTGCCAGTAGTACCTCAGGAGATACGCAGTATTTT. The encoded protein is CASSTSGDTQYF. This chain connects TRBV19 to TRBJ2-3; the D is unclear. This CDR3 region has 12 residues. V was shortened by 4 bases and J by 5 bases, with 7 bases between the two germline ends. Germline-derived CDR1 and CDR2 are LNHDA and SQIVND (reference sequence).

This clone came up a few times. This chain's CDR3 is CASSLGRQGVAFF. The CDR3 region has the DNA TGTGCCAGCAGCTTAGGACGGCAAGGGGTAGCTTTCTTT. The rearrangement links TRBV11-2 to TRBJ1-1, with D tentatively TRBD1 (5 bases). Germline lookup yields CDR1 SGHAT and CDR2 FQNNGV. Trimming cost V 1 base and J 10 bases, with 13 bases left between them. CDR3 length: 13 residues.

This chain links TRBV5-4 with TRBJ2-2; 7 bases line up with TRBD2. The ends lost 4 bases at V and 4 bases at J; junction bases unmatched: 7. This CDR3 is 15 amino acids long. Germline lookup yields CDR1 SGHNT and CDR2 YYREEE (reference sequence). In DNA, the CDR3 is TGTGCCAGCAGCCTAAGCGGGGCAGGCACCGGGGAGCTGTTTTTT. Amino acid sequence: CASSLSGAGTGELFF.

J is TRBJ2-3 and V is TRBV27; possibly TRBD2 for D (6 bases). The CDR3 is 15 residues long. V lost 2 bases, J lost 0 bases, and 9 bases lay in between. Germline V CDR1 and CDR2: MNHEY, SMNVEV (reference sequence). The CDR3 loop is CASSLGTLSTDTQYF. Written as DNA, the CDR3 is TGTGCCAGCAGTTTAGGGACTCTAAGCACAGATACGCAGTATTTT.

This chain joins TRBV11-3 and TRBJ1-1; unclear D gene. CDR1 and CDR2 from the germline V gene are SGHNT and YENEEA. The V end was cut by 1 base, the J end by 4 bases, with 7 bases between. The CDR3 loop spans 13 amino acids. CDR3 sequence: CASSLVFGTEAFF. CDR3 DNA: TGTGCCAGCAGCTTAGTGTTCGGCACTGAAGCTTTCTTT.

The chain joins TRBV7-2 to TRBJ1-4, with 8 nucleotides matching TRBD1. The germline V gene has CDR1 SGHTA and CDR2 FQGNSA. This CDR3 has 17 amino acids. V dropped 1 base and J dropped 0; count of bases not matched to a gene: 4. CDR3 sequence (DNA): TGTGCCAGCAGCTTAGGTCAGGGGGCGTCAACTAATGAAAAACTGTTTTTT. Translation gives CASSLGQGASTNEKLFF. Full variable domain (missing parts from reference TRBV7-2 and TRBJ1-4): GAGVSQSPSNKVTEKGKDVELRCDPISGHTALYWYRQSLGQGLEFLIYFQGNSAPDKSGLPSDRFSAERTGGSVSTLTIQRTQQEDSAVYLCASSLGQGASTNEKLFFGSGTQLSVL.

The chain joins TRBV28 to TRBJ1-5, with D maybe TRBD1 (6 bases). CDR1 MDHEN and CDR2 SYDVKM come from the germline V gene. This CDR3 has 16 residues. Trimming took 5 bases from V and 3 from J, leaving 17 bases between them. CDR3 loop: CASSLIYRVTNQPQHF. For the CDR3, the DNA is TGTGCCAGCAGTCTTATTTACAGGGTTACCAATCAGCCCCAGCATTTT.

The chain has TRBV11-2 and TRBJ2-2; 8 bases fit TRBD2. The ends lost 0 bases at V and 13 bases at J; junction bases unmatched: 7. CDR1 and CDR2 (germline): SGHAT, FQNNGV. The CDR3 is 14 amino acids. The CDR3 bases are TGTGCCAGCAGCTTAGATACGCTAGCGGGTAGGCTGTTTTTT. It is translated as CASSLDTLAGRLFF.

In its sample, this clone was seen a few times. This chain joins TRBV11-2 and TRBJ1-1, with D uncertain. This CDR3 spans 12 amino acids. Per the germline V gene, CDR1 is SGHAT and CDR2 is FQNNGV. Trimming shortened V by 10 bases and J by 4 bases, and 13 bases separated the two germline ends. The CDR3 protein is CAIRKGGTEAFF. DNA for the CDR3: TGTGCCATCAGGAAGGGAGGCACTGAAGCTTTCTTT. Full variable domain (remainder filled in from reference TRBV11-2 and TRBJ1-1): EAGVAQSPRYKIIEKRQSVAFWCNPISGHATLYWYQQILGQGPKLLIQFQNNGVVDDSQLPKDRFSAERLKGVDSTLKIQPAKLEDSAVYLCAIRKGGTEAFFGQGTRLTVV.

This chain links TRBV19 with TRBJ1-6, with TRBD1 identical over 10 bases. Germline V gene sequence: CDR1 LNHDA, CDR2 SQIVND (reference sequence). The junction had 4 bases not matched to a gene; V was cut back by 5 bases and J by 9 bases. This CDR3 spans 14 amino acids. This chain's CDR3 is CASSRDRGGSPLHF. CDR3 in DNA: TGTGCCAGTAGTCGGGACAGGGGAGGTTCACCCCTCCACTTT.

This sequence joins TRBV5-6 and TRBJ1-1; 8 positions match TRBD1. V shed 4 bases, J shed 7 bases, and the junction held 6 bases outside the gene matches. CDR1 is SGHDT, CDR2 YYEEEE, per germline. The CDR3 is 13 amino acids. CDR3 sequence reads: CASSLFDRGEAFF. Written as DNA, the CDR3 is TGTGCCAGCAGCCTTTTTGACAGGGGTGAAGCTTTCTTT.